Following are 26 T cell receptor beta chains from one sample sequenced in a study of T-cell memory formation after mild COVID-19. MiXCR was run by TCRdb on the 5' RACE reads, yielding one entry per CDR3 protein. The table records 300,000 to 400,000 distinct CDR3 sequences, approximately 15% of them present only once. Sequencing was performed on PBMCs or a T cell subset sorted from them (not recorded which). Source of these receptors: a man aged 18 to 30 who had mild COVID-19 (a few samples of this study predate the infection). Cell type and time point are not known.

This sequence joins TRBV3-1 and TRBJ2-5; possibly TRBD2 for D (5 bases). Germline lookup yields CDR1 LGHDT and CDR2 YNNKEL (reference sequence). CDR3 length equals 15 residues. Trimming shortened V by 4 bases and J by 5 bases, and 17 bases separated the two germline ends. CDR3 residues: CASSPRIPRGETQYF. CDR3 bases: TGTGCCAGCAGCCCACGTATCCCGCGAGGGGAGACCCAGTACTTC.

This clonotype occurred a few times. This sequence joins TRBV5-1 and TRBJ2-5; the match to TRBD2 covers 12 bases. Per the germline V gene, CDR1 is SGHRS and CDR2 is YFSETQ. With 3 bases clipped from V and 5 bases from J, the junction kept 8 bases outside the gene matches. The CDR3 spans 16 residues. CDR3 nucleotide sequence: TGCGCCAGCAGCTCTGGGGGACTAGCGGGCCCGGAGACCCAGTACTTC. This codes for CASSSGGLAGPETQYF.

This clonotype was detected only a few times. The rearrangement joins TRBV20-1 to TRBJ1-5, with 10 bases identical to TRBD1. The V gene's germline CDR1 is DFQATT and CDR2 SNEGSKA (reference sequence). The CDR3 sequence is 15 residues long. J lost 7 bases, V lost 3 bases, and 9 bases had no gene match. CDR3 nucleotide sequence: TGCAGTGCTAGCGTTGGGACAGGGGTGGGACAGCCCCAGCATTTT. Encoded protein: CSASVGTGVGQPQHF.

This clonotype was counted between two and nine times. This chain joins TRBV7-3 and TRBJ2-3; 8 positions match TRBD1. This CDR3 is built from 15 residues. V dropped 5 bases and J dropped 7; count of bases not matched to a gene: 11. Germline CDR1 is SGHTA and CDR2 is FQGTGA. CDR3 DNA: TGTGCCAGCAGCCCTACCGGGACAGGTATTAATACGCAGTATTTT. Protein sequence: CASSPTGTGINTQYF.

This clonotype was picked up a small number of times. The V call is TRBV2, the J call TRBJ2-1; D gene ambiguous. CDR1 and CDR2 (germline): SNHLY, FYNNEI. V lost 6 bases and J lost 2, with 5 bases in between. The CDR3 contains 12 residues. This CDR3 reads CASRTAYNEQFF. The CDR3 bases are TGTGCCAGCAGAACAGCCTACAATGAGCAGTTCTTC. Variable domain in full (rest from reference TRBV2 and TRBJ2-1): EPEVTQTPSHQVTQMGQEVILRCVPISNHLYFYWYRQILGQKVEFLVSFYNNEISEKSEIFDDQFSVERPDGSNFTLKIRSTKLEDSAMYFCASRTAYNEQFFGPGTRLTVL.

This clonotype was seen a handful of times. The rearrangement joins TRBV6-2 or TRBV6-3 to TRBJ1-2, with D perhaps TRBD1 (6 bases). Germline V lookup: CDR1 MNHEY, CDR2 SVGEGT. The CDR3 length is 15 residues. V shed 0 bases and J shed 2 bases, with 10 bases lying between them. The CDR3 nucleotides read TGTGCCAGCAGTTACTCGGGGACACCAAACTATGGCTACACCTTC. Its translation is CASSYSGTPNYGYTF.

In its sample, this clonotype was seen a few times. The V gene is TRBV7-9, the J gene TRBJ2-7, with a weak D call TRBD1 (7 bases). V was pared by 4 bases and J by 2 bases, with 18 bases between. Germline V gene lookup returns CDR1 SEHNR and CDR2 FQNEAQ (reference sequence). The CDR3 extends over 16 amino acids. The CDR3 DNA reads as TGTGCCAGCAGCTACTGGACCACAGGGGAGGCCTACGAGCAGTACTTC. This translates into CASSYWTTGEAYEQYF.

This clonotype was recorded a few times. This chain connects TRBV20-1 to TRBJ1-5; D is ambiguous. In germline, CDR1 is DFQATT, CDR2 SNEGSKA (reference sequence). Trimming left V 1 base short and J 4 bases short, with 8 bases between. The CDR3 covers 13 residues. In DNA form, the CDR3 reads TGCAGTGCTAGAGCCACCCCGAATCAGCCCCAGCATTTT. Protein sequence: CSARATPNQPQHF.

This clonotype came up a few times. This chain joins TRBV4-3 and TRBJ2-6; D unclear. V lost 4 bases and J lost 0, with 13 bases in between. Germline CDR1 and CDR2: LGHNA and YSLEER. The CDR3 loop spans 17 amino acids. For the CDR3, the DNA is TGCGCCAGCAGCCCTGGGGTAGCCCACTCTGGGGCCAACGTCCTGACTTTC. This encodes CASSPGVAHSGANVLTF.

This clonotype has a handful of counts. The chain couples TRBV11-2 to TRBJ2-7; D might be TRBD1 or TRBD2, each matching 5 bases. The CDR3 contains 14 residues. From germline, CDR1 is SGHAT and CDR2 FQNNGV. Deletions cut 1 base from V and 7 bases from J, with 14 bases between. CDR3 coding DNA: TGTGCCAGCAGCTTAGGAGGGGTATACGGGGAGCAGTACTTC. It specifies CASSLGGVYGEQYF.

This chain links TRBV29-1 with TRBJ2-5; 8 bases fit TRBD1. Germline CDR1 SQVTM, CDR2 ANQGSEA. The V segment lost 4 bases and the J segment 4 bases; nucleotides outside the gene matches: 8. The CDR3 contains 14 residues. The chain's CDR3 is CSVGETGVGETQYF. In DNA form, the CDR3 reads TGCAGCGTTGGAGAGACAGGGGTTGGAGAGACCCAGTACTTC.

The chain couples TRBV3-1 to TRBJ2-3; no definite D call. CDR1 LGHDT and CDR2 YNNKEL come from the germline V gene (reference sequence). This CDR3 contains 13 residues. Trimming removed 2 bases at V and 0 bases at J, with 3 bases between. CDR3 sequence reads: CASSQQSTDTQYF. The CDR3 nucleotides read TGTGCCAGCAGCCAACAGAGCACAGATACGCAGTATTTT.

This clonotype has a count of ten or more. The rearrangement uses TRBV2 and TRBJ2-3; 12 bases fit TRBD2. Per germline, CDR1 SNHLY and CDR2 FYNNEI. V lost 6 bases and J lost 0; bases outside the gene matches: 4. This CDR3 is built from 16 residues. The chain's CDR3 is CASSFGTSGSTDTQYF. CDR3 bases: TGTGCCAGCAGCTTCGGGACTAGCGGGAGCACAGATACGCAGTATTTT.

The gene calls are TRBV4-2 and TRBJ2-2; D perhaps matches TRBD1 (5 bases). The ends were cut back, 4 bases at V and 1 base at J, with 10 bases in the middle. Germline V lookup: CDR1 LGHNA, CDR2 YNFKEQ. The CDR3 extends over 15 amino acids. DNA for the CDR3: TGTGCCAGCAGCCCTGCCGACAGGAACACCGGGGAGCTGTTTTTT. This codes for CASSPADRNTGELFF.

CDR3 DNA sequence: TGTGCCAGTAGGACAGGGGAGTTGCAGCCCCAGCATTTT. Encoded protein: CASRTGELQPQHF. V gene TRBV19 combines with J gene TRBJ1-5; TRBD1 aligns across 8 bases. V was pared by 6 bases and J by 7 bases, with 5 bases of the junction left unmatched. Germline CDR1 LNHDA, CDR2 SQIVND (reference sequence). The CDR3 runs to 13 residues.

The sample holds a few counts of this clonotype. This chain uses TRBV29-1 with TRBJ2-7, with 8 bases fitting TRBD1. V lost 1 base and J lost 5; bases outside the gene matches: 10. Germline V gene sequence: CDR1 SQVTM, CDR2 ANQGSEA. CDR3 length: 15 residues. This CDR3 reads CSVEGYRDRSHEQYF. Here the CDR3 DNA reads TGCAGCGTTGAAGGCTACCGGGACAGGTCCCACGAGCAGTACTTC.

The chain links TRBV20-1 to TRBJ2-1; D tentatively reads TRBD1 or TRBD2 (6 bases each). Germline lookup yields CDR1 DFQATT and CDR2 SNEGSKA (reference sequence). CDR3 length equals 15 residues. Deletions cut 0 bases from V and 3 bases from J, with 12 bases between. The CDR3 DNA follows: TGCAGTGCTAGAGATCAACAGGGAGGCTACAATGAGCAGTTCTTC. Protein product: CSARDQQGGYNEQFF.

This clonotype was seen a handful of times. The chain has TRBV20-1 and TRBJ2-5; 7 bases fit TRBD1. The V gene's germline CDR1 is DFQATT and CDR2 SNEGSKA (reference sequence). The CDR3 consists of 13 residues. The junction had 2 bases not matched to a gene; V was cut back by 3 bases and J by 1 base. The CDR3 DNA reads TGCAGTGCTAGGTGGACAGGCCAAGAGACCCAGTACTTC. This sequence encodes CSARWTGQETQYF.

There are a few counts of this clonotype. This sequence joins TRBV4-3 and TRBJ1-5; D is possibly TRBD1 (5 bases). Trimming removed 1 base at V and 9 bases at J, with 16 bases between. The CDR3 has 15 amino acids. CDR1 and CDR2 from the germline V gene are LGHNA and YSLEER. This chain's CDR3 is CASSQGLGASWPQHF. The DNA of the CDR3 is TGCGCCAGCAGCCAAGGGCTAGGGGCTAGTTGGCCCCAGCATTTT.

This clonotype has a count of ten or more. The chain is built from TRBV4-2 and TRBJ2-3; 7 bases agree with TRBD1. The CDR3 loop spans 16 amino acids. V was clipped by 0 bases and J by 6 bases; unmatched bases: 9. Per the germline V gene, CDR1 is LGHNA and CDR2 is YNFKEQ. CDR3 sequence: CASSQDARGSRDTQYF. CDR3 sequence (DNA): TGTGCCAGCAGCCAAGACGCCAGGGGGTCTCGGGATACGCAGTATTTT.

As regards this clonotype: This clone may be a read error of a much larger clone one base away. The CDR3 does not end in the conserved phenylalanine or tryptophan, so this is likely a read error. This chain links TRBV7-2 with TRBJ2-1; maybe TRBD2 (5 bases). The germline gives CDR1 SGHTA, CDR2 FQGNSA. The CDR3 contains 15 residues. Trimming pared 5 bases from V and 5 bases from J, leaving 16 bases between. Here the CDR3 DNA reads TGTGCCAGCAGCCCCTCGAGCGGCTACCACAATGAGCAGTTCTTA. This gives the protein CASSPSSGYHNEQFL.

Comments on this clonotype: One junction end does not reproduce the germline sequence, and a read error may be involved. This chain uses TRBV2 with TRBJ2-3; TRBD1 aligns across 7 bases. This CDR3 spans 14 amino acids. From germline, CDR1 is SNHLY and CDR2 FYNNEI. Here the CDR3 DNA reads TGTGCCAGCATTGAAAGGGGGCTTACAGATACGCAGTATTTT. As protein: CASIERGLTDTQYF.

DNA for the CDR3: TGTGCCAGTAGTATGGCCGGGGGACGGAACACCGGGGAGCTGTTTTTT. This encodes CASSMAGGRNTGELFF. The chain links TRBV19 to TRBJ2-2; TRBD2 is a possible D gene (6 bases). Trimming cost V 3 bases and J 1 base, with 12 bases left between them. CDR3 size: 16 residues. Germline V gene lookup returns CDR1 LNHDA and CDR2 SQIVND (reference sequence). The whole variable domain, remainder taken from reference TRBV19 and TRBJ2-2, is DGGITQSPKYLFRKEGQNVTLSCEQNLNHDAMYWYRQDPGQGLRLIYYSQIVNDFQKGDIAEGYSVSREKKESFPLTVTSAQKNPTAFYLCASSMAGGRNTGELFFGEGSRLTVL.

This clonotype was recorded at least ten times. The chain combines TRBV7-3 with TRBJ2-1, with D perhaps TRBD2 (5 bases). Between the trimmed V and J ends, which lost 2 bases and 5 bases, there was a span of 19 bases. Germline CDR1 reads SGHTA; CDR2 reads FQGTGA. CDR3 length equals 17 residues. The DNA of the CDR3 is TGTGCCAGCAGCTTAGGGAGCCCCGTTGGTAGGAACAATGAGCAGTTCTTC. Its translation: CASSLGSPVGRNNEQFF.

The chain combines TRBV30 with TRBJ2-1; 9 nucleotides align to TRBD1. Per germline, CDR1 GTSNPN and CDR2 SVGIG (reference sequence). Germline trimming cut 0 bases from V and 16 bases from J; bases unmatched to any gene: 10. This CDR3 is built from 13 residues. Written as DNA, the CDR3 is TGTGCCTGGAGTGTACAGGGGACAGGGAGCGAATTCTTC. It codes for CAWSVQGTGSEFF.

Only a few counts were recorded for this clonotype. The chain is built from TRBV3-1 and TRBJ2-3; D not resolved. Germline CDR1 LGHDT, CDR2 YNNKEL (reference sequence). This CDR3 has 17 residues. V lost 0 bases, J lost 2 bases, and 15 bases lay in between. The CDR3 spells CASSQDVAGTFTDTQYF. DNA for the CDR3: TGTGCCAGCAGCCAAGATGTGGCAGGCACATTCACAGATACGCAGTATTTT.